Each of the 21 T cell receptor beta chains below was sequenced from the same sample in a study of blood T cell repertoires in COVID-19. Assay used: immunoSEQ multiplex PCR; TCRdb lists only in-frame clones, some missing. The table has about 160,000 clones, around 85% seen once; the top ten hold less than 8%. The sequenced material came from peripheral blood. The receptor set was obtained from an older man with COVID-19, enrolled during active disease.

V usage is TRBV6-5 and J usage is TRBJ2-1; the D is unclear. Germline CDR1 and CDR2: MNHEY and SVGAGI. V gave up 6 bases and J gave up 0 bases, with 12 bases separating them. The CDR3 runs 15 residues. CDR3 in DNA: TGTGCCAGCAGCCGCGACCGGAGCTCCTACAATGAGCAGTTCTTC. It translates to CASSRDRSSYNEQFF.

This sequence joins TRBV5-6 and TRBJ1-3, with 9 bases that match TRBD1. The J segment lost 4 bases and the V segment lost 0 bases, leaving 8 bases of the junction unmatched. The germline V gene has CDR1 SGHDT and CDR2 YYEEEE. This CDR3 has 17 residues. The CDR3 nucleotides read TGTGCCAGCAGCTTGGCCCTGGGGACAGGGACAGGAAACACCATATATTTT. Translated, it gives CASSLALGTGTGNTIYF. Variable domain in full (rest from reference TRBV5-6 and TRBJ1-3): DAGVTQSPTHLIKTRGQQVTLRCSPKSGHDTVSWYQQALGQGPQFIFQYYEEEERQRGNFPDRFSGHQFPNYSSELNVNALLLGDSALYLCASSLALGTGTGNTIYFGEGSWLTVV.

This clone was counted a single time. The CDR3 spells CASTAQGGTDTQYF. For the CDR3, the DNA is TGTGCCAGCACTGCCCAGGGCGGTACAGATACGCAGTATTTT. The chain is built from TRBV19 and TRBJ2-3; TRBD1 might be the D (5 bases). The CDR3 length is 14 residues. CDR1 and CDR2 (germline): LNHDA, SQIVND (reference sequence). The V gene lost 9 bases and the J gene lost 3 bases, with 16 bases spanning the gap.

This clone was recorded a few times. J is TRBJ1-5 and V is TRBV28; TRBD1 agrees at 8 bases. Germline V CDR1 and CDR2: MDHEN, SYDVKM. V was pared by 5 bases and J by 2 bases, with 8 bases of the junction left unmatched. The CDR3 runs 16 residues. The CDR3 region is CASSTNRGDGNQPQHF. In nucleotides, the CDR3 is TGTGCCAGCAGTACCAACAGGGGGGATGGCAATCAGCCCCAGCATTTT.

V usage is TRBV9 and J usage is TRBJ1-1, with a weak D call TRBD1 (5 bases). The CDR3 spans 15 residues. Trimming removed 2 bases at V and 5 bases at J, with 16 bases between. In germline, CDR1 is SGDLS, CDR2 YYNGEE. CDR3 sequence (DNA): TGTGCCAGCAGCGTCGGAACAGGAGTGGGGACTGAAGCTTTCTTT. It specifies CASSVGTGVGTEAFF.

The chain employs TRBV7-9 and TRBJ2-1; D remains ambiguous. CDR3 size: 12 residues. The germline V and J ends were trimmed by 5 bases and 6 bases, with 8 bases remaining between them. CDR1 is SEHNR and CDR2 is FQNEAQ in the germline V gene (reference sequence). CDR3 bases: TGTGCCAGCAGCCCGGCGGCCAATGAGCAGTTCTTC. Translated: CASSPAANEQFF.

V gene TRBV4-1 combines with J gene TRBJ2-2; TRBD1 matches at 7 bases. This CDR3 comprises 15 residues. Germline-derived CDR1 and CDR2 are MGHRA and YSYEKL. The trim removed 3 bases at V and 1 base at J, leaving 2 bases unmatched. CDR3 nucleotides: TGCGCCAGCAGCCATGGGGACAGGAACACCGGGGAGCTGTTTTTT. It codes for CASSHGDRNTGELFF.

This rearrangement joins TRBV6-5 to TRBJ1-1; D possibly corresponds to TRBD1 (6 bases). In germline, CDR1 is MNHEY, CDR2 SVGAGI. Trimming removed 4 bases at V and 0 bases at J, with 12 bases between. The CDR3 totals 15 residues. CDR3: CASSSRDTLNTEAFF. The CDR3 DNA sequence: TGTGCCAGCAGTTCGAGGGACACGTTGAACACTGAAGCTTTCTTT.

The chain carries TRBV28 and TRBJ1-5, with D unclear. Germline assignment: CDR1 MDHEN and CDR2 SYDVKM. This CDR3 has 14 amino acids. Trimming left V 7 bases short and J 3 bases short, with 13 bases between. The CDR3 here is CASKEGSFNQPQHF. The CDR3 DNA is TGTGCCAGCAAAGAGGGCAGCTTCAATCAGCCCCAGCATTTT.

V is TRBV14 and J is TRBJ1-6; 7 bases match TRBD1. The V and J ends lost 4 bases and 13 bases, in that order; junction bases with no gene match: 7. This CDR3 is 13 amino acids long. The germline gives CDR1 SGHDN, CDR2 FVKESK. CDR3 nucleotides: TGTGCCAGCAGCCGACAGGGATCGGAGCCCCTCCACTTT. Its translation: CASSRQGSEPLHF.

The V gene is TRBV9, the J gene TRBJ2-3; TRBD2 agrees at 9 bases. This CDR3 region has 14 residues. CDR1 and CDR2 from the germline V gene are SGDLS and YYNGEE. The ends lost 1 base at V and 7 bases at J; junction bases unmatched: 4. CDR3 bases: TGTGCCAGCAGCGTATCTAGCGGGGTAAATACGCAGTATTTT. Residues: CASSVSSGVNTQYF. The complete variable domain, with remaining parts taken from reference TRBV9 and TRBJ2-3, reads DSGVTQTPKHLITATGQRVTLRCSPRSGDLSVYWYQQSLDQGLQFLIQYYNGEERAKGNILERFSAQQFPDLHSELNLSSLELGDSALYFCASSVSSGVNTQYFGPGTRLTVL.

The chain carries TRBV10-3 and TRBJ1-6; D perhaps matches TRBD1 (5 bases). The length of the CDR3 is 13 residues. CDR1 ENHRY and CDR2 SYGVKD come from the germline V gene. The V and J ends lost 7 bases and 6 bases respectively, with 10 bases between them. The DNA of the CDR3 is TGTGCCATCACAGGCAGGGTTAATTCACCCCTCCACTTT. Protein sequence: CAITGRVNSPLHF.

The V gene is TRBV7-9, the J gene TRBJ1-2; TRBD1 matches at 10 bases. Per the germline V gene, CDR1 is SEHNR and CDR2 is FQNEAQ (reference sequence). The V gene end was trimmed by 4 bases and the J gene end by 4 bases; junction bases not matched to a gene: 6. This CDR3 is built from 15 residues. The CDR3 region has the DNA TGTGCCAGCAGCTCCAGGACAGGGGGAGCCTATGGCTACACCTTC. Translation: CASSSRTGGAYGYTF.

This clone showed up just once. The chain links TRBV6-5 to TRBJ1-2; tentatively, D is TRBD1 (5 bases). Germline V lookup: CDR1 MNHEY, CDR2 SVGAGI. This CDR3 contains 11 residues. With 6 bases removed from V and 8 bases from J, the gap between germline ends came to 10 bases. The CDR3 coding sequence is TGTGCCAGCAGGGACATTCGGGGCTACACCTTC. Its protein is CASRDIRGYTF.

The chain recombines TRBV9 with TRBJ1-4, with 8 nucleotides matching TRBD1. The CDR3 is 15 residues long. With V trimmed by 3 bases and J by 5 bases, 6 bases remained unmatched. Germline CDR1 reads SGDLS; CDR2 reads YYNGEE. The CDR3 is CASSASGTGNEKLFF. The DNA of the CDR3 is TGTGCCAGCAGCGCTTCCGGGACAGGCAATGAAAAACTGTTTTTT.

The chain employs TRBV19 and TRBJ2-2; D is undetermined. CDR1 is LNHDA, CDR2 SQIVND, per germline (reference sequence). The CDR3 loop spans 14 amino acids. The V end was cut by 3 bases, the J end by 0 bases, with 5 bases between. The CDR3 coding sequence is TGTGCCAGTAGTATGGTAGCGAACACCGGGGAGCTGTTTTTT. It is translated as CASSMVANTGELFF. The full variable domain, with the rest looked up from reference TRBV19 and TRBJ2-2, is DGGITQSPKYLFRKEGQNVTLSCEQNLNHDAMYWYRQDPGQGLRLIYYSQIVNDFQKGDIAEGYSVSREKKESFPLTVTSAQKNPTAFYLCASSMVANTGELFFGEGSRLTVL.

The V call is TRBV28, the J call TRBJ1-5, with 9 bases that match TRBD1. CDR3 length: 17 amino acids. With 5 bases clipped from V and 0 bases from J, the junction kept 8 bases outside the gene matches. Germline CDR1 and CDR2: MDHEN and SYDVKM. CDR3 residues: CASSLRTGAHSNQPQHF. CDR3 coding DNA: TGTGCCAGCAGTCTTCGGACAGGGGCGCATAGCAATCAGCCCCAGCATTTT.

The chain couples TRBV6-5 to TRBJ2-5; TRBD1 is a possible D gene (7 bases). The CDR3 contains 14 residues. Trimming stripped 6 bases from V and 4 bases from J, with 15 bases between. CDR1 and CDR2 from the germline V gene are MNHEY and SVGAGI. CDR3 sequence (DNA): TGTGCCAGCAGGACAGGGTTCGGGGGAGAGACCCAGTACTTC. Its protein product is CASRTGFGGETQYF.

The chain links TRBV5-8 to TRBJ1-1; 9 nucleotides agree with TRBD1. The germline V gene encodes CDR1 SGHTS and CDR2 YDEGEE. The V segment lost 5 bases and the J segment 5 bases; nucleotides outside the gene matches: 16. This CDR3 comprises 17 residues. CDR3 nucleotides: TGTGCCAGCAGTCCTTGGAACAACTGGGACAGGGTGACTGAAGCTTTCTTT. This encodes CASSPWNNWDRVTEAFF.

The chain uses TRBV9 and TRBJ1-4; perhaps TRBD1 as D (6 bases). The CDR3 is made up of 14 amino acids. Between the trimmed V and J ends, which lost 7 bases and 6 bases, there was a span of 16 bases. Germline lookup yields CDR1 SGDLS and CDR2 YYNGEE. CDR3 residues: CASAPGGGDEKLFF. CDR3 DNA: TGTGCCAGCGCCCCCGGGGGGGGCGATGAAAAACTGTTTTTT.

The chain joins TRBV9 to TRBJ1-5; D possibly corresponds to TRBD1 (6 bases). Trimming left V 3 bases short and J 4 bases short, with 11 bases between. The CDR3 has 14 amino acids. Per germline, CDR1 SGDLS and CDR2 YYNGEE. CDR3 sequence: CASSAGTKNQPQHF. The DNA of the CDR3 is TGTGCCAGCAGCGCGGGGACAAAGAATCAGCCCCAGCATTTT.